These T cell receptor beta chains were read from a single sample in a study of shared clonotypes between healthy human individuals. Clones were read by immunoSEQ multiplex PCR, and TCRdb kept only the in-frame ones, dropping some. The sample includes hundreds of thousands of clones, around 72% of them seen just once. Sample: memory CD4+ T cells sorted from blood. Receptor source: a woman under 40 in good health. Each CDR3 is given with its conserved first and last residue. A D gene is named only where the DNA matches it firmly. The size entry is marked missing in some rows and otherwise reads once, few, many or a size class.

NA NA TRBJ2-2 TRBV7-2 TGTGCCAGCAGCCCTACTAGGAAGGGGACCGGGGAGCTGTTTTTT CASSPTRKGTGELFF
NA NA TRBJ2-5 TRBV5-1 TGCGCCAGCAGCCCGAATCTAGCGAATCCAGAGACCCAGTACTTC CASSPNLANPETQYF
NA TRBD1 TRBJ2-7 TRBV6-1 TGTGCCAGCAGTGAAATGGGACAGGGAGTCTACGAGCAGTACTTC CASSEMGQGVYEQYF
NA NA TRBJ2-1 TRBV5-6 TGTGCCAGCAGCTTCCGCGGCAGGGCAAATGAGCAGTTCTTC CASSFRGRANEQFF
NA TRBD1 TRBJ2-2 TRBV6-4 TGTGCCAGCAGAGGACAGGGAACCGGGTCCGGGGAGCTGTTTTTT CASRGQGTGSGELFF
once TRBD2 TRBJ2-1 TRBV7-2 TGTGCCAGCACCACTAGCGGATACAATGAGCAGTTCTTC CASTTSGYNEQFF
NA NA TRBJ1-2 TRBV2 TGTGCCAGCAGTGAAGGACAGCACTATGGCTACACCTTC CASSEGQHYGYTF
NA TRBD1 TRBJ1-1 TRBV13 TGTGCCAGCAGCTCCTCAGGGGGCTCGAACACTGAAGCTTTCTTT CASSSSGGSNTEAFF
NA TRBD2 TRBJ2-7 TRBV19 TGTGCCACCGCAGCGGGAGGAACCTACGAGCAGTACTTC CATAAGGTYEQYF
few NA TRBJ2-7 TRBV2 TGTGCCAGCAGTGTAAGCGGCTACGAGCAGTACTTC CASSVSGYEQYF
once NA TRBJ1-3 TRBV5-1 TGCGCCAGCAGCTTAAGCGGCCTTTCTGGAAACACCATATATTTT CASSLSGLSGNTIYF
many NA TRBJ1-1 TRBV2 TGTGCCAGCAGTGAACAGCAGTTTGAAGCTTTCTTT CASSEQQFEAFF
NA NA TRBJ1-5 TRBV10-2 TGCGCCAGCAGTGAGTCGACTCGCGGACGGCAGCCCCAGCATTTT CASSESTRGRQPQHF
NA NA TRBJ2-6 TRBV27 TGTGCCAGCAGTTTAACAGGGCCTATCTCTGGGGCCAACGTCCTGACTTTC CASSLTGPISGANVLTF
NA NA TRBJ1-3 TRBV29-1 TGCAGCGTTCGGACGGTTGGAAACACCATATATTTT CSVRTVGNTIYF
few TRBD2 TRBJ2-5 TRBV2 TGTGCCAGCAGTGGGGAGGGGCAAGGGACCCAGTACTTC CASSGEGQGTQYF
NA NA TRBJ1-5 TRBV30 TGTGCCTGGAGTGTTGGGGGCCGGGATCAGCCCCAGCATTTT CAWSVGGRDQPQHF
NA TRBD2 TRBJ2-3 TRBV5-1 TGCGCCAGCAGCGCCAAGCGGGAGGGCCGGGTAGATACGCAGTATTTT CASSAKREGRVDTQYF
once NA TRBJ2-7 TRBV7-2 TGTGCCAGCAGCACCAGCGTGAGCTCCTACGAGCAGTACTTC CASSTSVSSYEQYF
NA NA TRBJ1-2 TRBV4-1 TGCGCCAGCAGCCAAGAATCTCCAGTCAACTATGGCTACACCTTC CASSQESPVNYGYTF
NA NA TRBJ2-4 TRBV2 TGTGCCAGCAGTCTAGGGTTGTCGAACATTCAGTACTTC CASSLGLSNIQYF
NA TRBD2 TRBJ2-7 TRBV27 TGTGCCAGCCGTTACTCCCCTAGCGGACGCTACGAGCAGTACTTC CASRYSPSGRYEQYF